This TCR beta chain was sequenced in a study of glioma-infiltrating T cells after dendritic cell vaccination. About the research overall: Glioblastoma patients came from Phase I and II dendritic cell vaccination trials. Between the early 2000s and the early 2010s, patients got autologous tumor lysate-pulsed dendritic cell vaccines.

Turning to this clone: The antigen is undetermined.

Findings and limits, study-wide: Estimated pretreatment TIL content predicted outcome after dendritic cell vaccination.

The PCR used 60 V beta and 13 J beta primers. The protocol was immunoSEQ multiplex PCR, while the TCRdb copy is restricted to in-frame clones and leaves out a portion. The sample yields about 82,000 clones, around nine tenths seen once. The sample was blood, taken before dendritic cell vaccination. The sequence was collected from a human donor with glioblastoma.

The CDR3, as DNA: TGTGCCTGGAGTAAAACCGGGATCCGGGGCTCCTACGAGCAGTACTTC. It specifies CAWSKTGIRGSYEQYF. V and J are TRBV30 and TRBJ2-7, with TRBD2 as a possible D gene (5 bases). The germline V and J ends were trimmed by 2 bases and 0 bases, with 17 bases remaining between them. The CDR3 sequence is 16 residues long. Per the germline V gene, CDR1 is GTSNPN and CDR2 is SVGIG (reference sequence).